The subject of this entry is one TCR beta chain. The antigen is undetermined. The PCR was carried out with 60 Vbeta primers and 13 Jbeta primers. Produced via immunoSEQ multiplex PCR; TCRdb's table is partial and in-frame only. Of 100,000 to 150,000 clones in the sample, 55% to 75% were seen once. The record originates from a study of cytomegalovirus exposure and HLA in healthy donors. Regarding the study as a whole: Donors were assumed by presence/absence analyses to have roughly uniform sequencing depth. In most subjects, TCR beta sequences reportedly gave accurate predictions of HLA-A and HLA-B alleles. The authors considered a cluster of highly shared sequence variants likely to be a sequencing artifact. A classifier reportedly called cytomegalovirus status with high sensitivity and specificity.

The sequencing sample was made of PBMCs. The receptor was derived from a man aged 25 to 40 in good health and CMV-seronegative.

CDR3 DNA sequence: TGTGCCAGCAGCCAAGATCTCGTTCAGGGGACGGGAAACACCATATATTTT. This gives the protein CASSQDLVQGTGNTIYF. The V and J genes are TRBV4-2 and TRBJ1-3; the D gene is possibly TRBD1 (6 bases). Germline assignment: CDR1 LGHNA and CDR2 YNFKEQ. V was clipped by 0 bases and J by 4 bases, with 16 bases between them. The length of the CDR3 is 17 residues.